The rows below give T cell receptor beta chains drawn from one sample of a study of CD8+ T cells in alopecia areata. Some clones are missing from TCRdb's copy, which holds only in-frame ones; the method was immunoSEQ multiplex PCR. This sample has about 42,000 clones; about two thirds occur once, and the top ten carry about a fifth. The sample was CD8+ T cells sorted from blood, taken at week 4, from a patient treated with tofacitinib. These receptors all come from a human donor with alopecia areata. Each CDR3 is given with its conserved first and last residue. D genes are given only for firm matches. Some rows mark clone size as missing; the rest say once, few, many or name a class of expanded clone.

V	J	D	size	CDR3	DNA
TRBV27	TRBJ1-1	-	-	CASSSGGAGTEAFF	TGTGCCAGCAGCTCTGGGGGCGCGGGCACTGAAGCTTTCTTT
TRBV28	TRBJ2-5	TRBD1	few	CASRGQEETQYF	TGTGCCAGCAGGGGACAGGAAGAGACCCAGTACTTC
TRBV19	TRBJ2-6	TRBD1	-	CASRNRGPPSGANVLTF	TGTGCCAGTAGGAACAGGGGGCCACCCTCTGGGGCCAACGTCCTGACTTTC
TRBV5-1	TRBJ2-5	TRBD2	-	CASGAGTTQQETQYF	TGCGCCAGCGGAGCCGGGACTACCCAACAAGAGACCCAGTACTTC
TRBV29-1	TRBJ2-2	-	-	CSVVSGYTGELFF	TGCAGCGTTGTTTCAGGGTACACCGGGGAGCTGTTTTTT
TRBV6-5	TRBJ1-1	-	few	CASSSSGEAFF	TGTGCCAGCAGTTCCTCGGGTGAAGCTTTCTTT
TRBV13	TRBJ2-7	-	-	CASSLGWDEQYF	TGTGCCAGCAGCTTAGGTTGGGACGAGCAGTACTTC
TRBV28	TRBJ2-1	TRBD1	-	CASSLSRGWNNEQFF	TGTGCCAGCAGTCTGAGCAGGGGGTGGAACAATGAGCAGTTCTTC
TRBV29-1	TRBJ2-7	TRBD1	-	CSVLWTGAFEQYF	TGCAGCGTTTTGTGGACAGGGGCTTTCGAGCAGTACTTC
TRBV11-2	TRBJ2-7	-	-	CASSAGLYEQYF	TGTGCCAGCAGCGCAGGCCTGTACGAGCAGTACTTC
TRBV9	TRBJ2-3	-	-	CASSVSGDNTDTQYF	TGTGCCAGCAGCGTATCAGGGGATAACACAGATACGCAGTATTTT
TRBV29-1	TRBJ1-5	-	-	CSAGTGTNQPQHF	TGCAGCGCTGGAACAGGTACCAATCAGCCCCAGCATTTT
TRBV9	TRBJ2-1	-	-	CASSPREGRSYNEQFF	TGTGCCAGCAGCCCCCGGGAAGGCCGCTCCTACAATGAGCAGTTCTTC
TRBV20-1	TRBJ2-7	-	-	CSASDTQYF	TGCAGTGCTAGTGACACACAGTACTTC
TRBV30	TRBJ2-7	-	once	CAWSVPNYEQYF	TGTGCCTGGAGTGTACCCAACTACGAGCAGTACTTC
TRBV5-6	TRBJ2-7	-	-	CASSFSYEQYF	TGTGCCAGCAGCTTCTCTTACGAGCAGTACTTC
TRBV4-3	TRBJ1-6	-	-	CASSQDSLAVDNSPLHF	TGCGCCAGCAGCCAAGATAGCTTGGCAGTCGATAATTCACCCCTCCACTTT
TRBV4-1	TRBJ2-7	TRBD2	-	CASSLGTSGDYEQYF	TGCGCCAGCAGCCTGGGGACTAGCGGGGACTACGAGCAGTACTTC
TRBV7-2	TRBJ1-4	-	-	CASSLAGGAREKLFF	TGTGCCAGCAGCTTAGCGGGGGGGGCTCGTGAAAAACTGTTTTTT
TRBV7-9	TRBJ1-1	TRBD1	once	CASRDRDLPEAFF	TGTGCCAGCAGAGACAGGGACTTACCTGAAGCTTTCTTT
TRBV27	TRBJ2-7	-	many	CASSSDPTYEQYF	TGTGCCAGCAGTTCGGACCCCACGTACGAGCAGTACTTC
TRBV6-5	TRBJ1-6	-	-	CASGDNSPLHF	TGTGCCAGCGGGGATAATTCACCCCTCCACTTT
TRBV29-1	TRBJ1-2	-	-	CSADGDTGGYTF	TGCAGCGCCGACGGGGACACAGGTGGCTACACCTTC
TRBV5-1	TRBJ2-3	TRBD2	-	CASTSGGSDTQYF	TGCGCCAGCACTAGCGGGGGATCAGATACGCAGTATTTT
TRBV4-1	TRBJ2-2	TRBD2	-	CASSQLAGVGELFF	TGCGCCAGCAGCCAGTTAGCGGGGGTCGGGGAGCTGTTTTTT
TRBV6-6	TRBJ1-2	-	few	CASRYTITGWHGYTF	TGTGCCAGCAGGTACACTATCACAGGGTGGCATGGCTACACCTTC
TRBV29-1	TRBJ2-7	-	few	CSVEGLADYEQYF	TGCAGCGTTGAAGGTCTCGCGGACTACGAGCAGTACTTC
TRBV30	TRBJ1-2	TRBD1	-	CASLPGGIDGYTF	TGTGCCTCACTCCCAGGGGGAATAGATGGCTACACCTTC
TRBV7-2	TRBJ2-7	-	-	CASSFGVDEQYF	TGTGCCAGCAGCTTTGGTGTCGACGAGCAGTACTTC
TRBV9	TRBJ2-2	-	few	CASSVEGRIDTGELFF	TGTGCCAGCAGCGTAGAGGGACGGATCGACACCGGGGAGCTGTTTTTT
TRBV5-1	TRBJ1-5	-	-	CASSLTYGQPQHF	TGCGCCAGCAGCTTGACCTATGGGCAGCCCCAGCATTTT
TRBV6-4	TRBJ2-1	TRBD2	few	CASSESSSGNNEQFF	TGTGCCAGCAGTGAAAGTAGTAGCGGGAACAATGAGCAGTTCTTC
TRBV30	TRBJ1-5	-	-	CAWADASNQPQHF	TGTGCCTGGGCCGACGCTAGCAATCAGCCCCAGCATTTT
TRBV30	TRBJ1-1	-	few	CAWFTGLPWDTEAFF	TGTGCCTGGTTTACAGGCCTTCCGTGGGACACTGAAGCTTTCTTT
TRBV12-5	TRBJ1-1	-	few	CASGLGRPEAFF	TGTGCTAGTGGTTTGGGCAGGCCCGAAGCTTTCTTT
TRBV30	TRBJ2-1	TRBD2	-	CAWNGGNSYNEQFF	TGTGCCTGGAACGGGGGGAACTCCTACAATGAGCAGTTCTTC
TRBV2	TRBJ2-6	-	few	CASSTGPGANVLTF	TGTGCCAGCAGTACAGGGCCTGGGGCCAACGTCCTGACTTTC
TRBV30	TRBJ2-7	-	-	CAWSLGVTYEQYF	TGTGCCTGGAGTCTTGGGGTTACCTACGAGCAGTACTTC
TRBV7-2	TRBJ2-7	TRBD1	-	CASSPATGAYEQYF	TGTGCCAGCAGCCCCGCGACAGGGGCTTACGAGCAGTACTTC
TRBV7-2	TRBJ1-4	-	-	CASSEGGSNEKLFF	TGTGCCAGCAGCGAAGGGGGATCTAATGAAAAACTGTTTTTT
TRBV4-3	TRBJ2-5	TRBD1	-	CASSQEDRGKETQYF	TGCGCCAGCAGCCAAGAGGACAGGGGCAAAGAGACCCAGTACTTC
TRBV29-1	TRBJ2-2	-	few	CSVAFENTGELFF	TGCAGCGTTGCTTTCGAGAACACCGGGGAGCTGTTTTTT
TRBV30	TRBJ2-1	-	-	CAWTVGDNEQFF	TGTGCCTGGACGGTTGGAGACAATGAGCAGTTCTTC
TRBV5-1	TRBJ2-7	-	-	CASSFDSGHEQYF	TGCGCCAGCAGCTTTGACAGTGGCCACGAGCAGTACTTC
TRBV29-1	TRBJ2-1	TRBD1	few	CSVVRQGGEQFF	TGCAGCGTTGTACGACAGGGCGGTGAGCAGTTCTTC
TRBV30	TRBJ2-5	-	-	CAWSVDSGTEETQYF	TGTGCCTGGAGTGTGGACAGCGGGACAGAAGAGACCCAGTACTTC
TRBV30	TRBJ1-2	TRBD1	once	CALDRGYGYTF	TGTGCCTTGGACAGGGGGTACGGCTACACCTTC
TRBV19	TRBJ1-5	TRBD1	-	CASSPQDRPNQPQHF	TGTGCCAGTAGTCCCCAGGACAGGCCCAATCAGCCCCAGCATTTT
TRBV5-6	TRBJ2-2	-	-	CASSGGTELNTGELFF	TGTGCCAGCAGCGGAGGGACGGAATTAAACACCGGGGAGCTGTTTTTT
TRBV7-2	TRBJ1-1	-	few	CASSLTGNTEAFF	TGTGCCAGCAGCCTCACAGGAAACACTGAAGCTTTCTTT
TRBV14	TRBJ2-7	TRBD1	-	CASSPRTGAYQQYF	TGTGCCAGCAGCCCCAGGACAGGGGCCTATCAGCAGTACTTC
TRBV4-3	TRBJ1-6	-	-	CASSQDGGFYSPLHF	TGCGCCAGCAGCCAAGATGGGGGTTTCTATTCACCCCTCCACTTT
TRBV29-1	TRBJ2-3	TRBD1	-	CSVVGTGGPGDTQYF	TGCAGCGTTGTAGGGACAGGGGGACCGGGGGATACGCAGTATTTT